The 31 T cell receptor beta chains in this list originate from one sample, sequenced in a study of response to subunit inactivated influenza vaccine. In TCRdb, the RT-PCR reads were re-called with MiXCR into one record per CDR3 protein. The top ten hold 7.5% to 9% of the sample, which has 590,000 or so distinct CDR3 sequences, 12% to 15% seen once. Source: PBMCs from blood, taken 14 days before vaccination. These receptor sequences come from a man aged 45-65 years who received an inactivated influenza vaccine.

This chain links TRBV6-5 with TRBJ1-2; D not resolved. The V gene's germline CDR1 is MNHEY and CDR2 SVGAGI. Trimming shortened V by 4 bases and J by 4 bases, and 13 bases separated the two germline ends. The CDR3 is 14 amino acids. Here the CDR3 DNA reads TGTGCCAGCAGTTCTTCCGGCCAACGCTATGGCTACACCTTC. It specifies CASSSSGQRYGYTF.

This clonotype was recorded a few times. The CDR3: CATSRDRQVAQPQHF. DNA of the CDR3: TGTGCCACCAGCAGAGATCGCCAGGTCGCTCAGCCCCAGCATTTT. The rearrangement uses TRBV15 and TRBJ1-5; D remains ambiguous. This CDR3 is 15 amino acids long. V gave up 0 bases and J gave up 6 bases, with 12 bases separating them. Germline V lookup: CDR1 LNHNV, CDR2 YYDKDF (reference sequence).

This clonotype was recorded many times. V and J are TRBV11-2 and TRBJ2-1; the D is unclear. Germline-derived CDR1 and CDR2 are SGHAT and FQNNGV. This CDR3 contains 15 residues. Trimming took off 5 bases at V and 0 bases at J, with 11 bases between the two ends. The CDR3 region is CASSPDQSSYNEQFF. CDR3 coding DNA: TGTGCCAGCAGCCCAGACCAGAGCTCCTACAATGAGCAGTTCTTC.

Only a few counts were recorded for this clonotype. CDR3 sequence reads: CASSFWDDQETQYF. CDR3 DNA: TGTGCCAGCAGTTTCTGGGACGACCAAGAGACCCAGTACTTC. The rearrangement uses TRBV6-5 and TRBJ2-5; the D gene could be TRBD1 or TRBD2 (5 bases each). The CDR3 sequence is 14 residues long. CDR1 is MNHEY, CDR2 SVGAGI, per germline. Trimming stripped 4 bases from V and 0 bases from J, with 9 bases between.

The CDR3 DNA reads as TGCGCCAGCAGATCACAGGGTTCCTACAATGAGCAGTTCTTC. It encodes CASRSQGSYNEQFF. This chain connects TRBV5-1 to TRBJ2-1, with a weak D call TRBD1 (6 bases). This CDR3 is 14 amino acids long. Germline V gene sequence: CDR1 SGHRS, CDR2 YFSETQ. V lost 5 bases, J lost 1 base, and 10 bases lay in between.

This clonotype was counted ten times or more. The chain combines TRBV12-3 or TRBV12-4 with TRBJ1-2, with TRBD1 identical over 8 bases. With V trimmed by 6 bases and J by 8 bases, 17 bases remained unmatched. CDR3 size: 16 residues. CDR3 in amino acids: CASSYGQGYTEKGYTF. The CDR3, as DNA: TGTGCCAGCAGCTATGGACAGGGCTACACAGAAAAAGGCTACACCTTC.

The rearrangement links TRBV12-3 or TRBV12-4 to TRBJ2-2; D may be TRBD1 (5 bases). The CDR3 sequence is 15 residues long. V was clipped by 3 bases and J by 1 base, with 9 bases between them. The CDR3 bases are TGTGCCAGCAGTTTCCGGACACGGAACACCGGGGAGCTGTTTTTT. This encodes CASSFRTRNTGELFF.

The chain links TRBV7-3 to TRBJ2-5, with D perhaps being TRBD1 or TRBD2 (6 bases each). This CDR3 has 15 amino acids. Trimming cost V 6 bases and J 2 bases, with 16 bases left between them. Per the germline V gene, CDR1 is SGHTA and CDR2 is FQGTGA. Here the CDR3 reads CASSPGAFPQETQYF. The CDR3, as DNA: TGTGCCAGCAGTCCGGGGGCATTTCCTCAAGAGACCCAGTACTTC.

This clonotype was recorded at least ten times. The CDR3: CASSRDGTGLAKNIQYF. DNA for the CDR3: TGTGCCAGCAGTCGAGATGGGACAGGCCTAGCCAAAAACATTCAGTACTTC. V gene TRBV28 combines with J gene TRBJ2-4; 8 nucleotides agree with TRBD1. Germline values: CDR1 MDHEN, CDR2 SYDVKM. CDR3 length: 17 amino acids. The junction had 9 bases not matched to a gene; V was cut back by 5 bases and J by 0 bases.

This clonotype was seen repeatedly, ten times or more. V is TRBV5-6 and J is TRBJ2-5; TRBD2 aligns across 11 bases. Losses at the gene ends were 3 bases for V and 1 base for J; bases not matched to a gene: 2. CDR1 SGHDT and CDR2 YYEEEE come from the germline V gene. The CDR3 is made up of 15 amino acids. The CDR3, as DNA: TGTGCCAGCAGCTCCGGGACTAGCGGCCAAGAGACCCAGTACTTC. Translating it yields CASSSGTSGQETQYF. Using reference TRBV5-6 and TRBJ2-5 for the parts outside the CDR3, the full variable domain is DAGVTQSPTHLIKTRGQQVTLRCSPKSGHDTVSWYQQALGQGPQFIFQYYEEEERQRGNFPDRFSGHQFPNYSSELNVNALLLGDSALYLCASSSGTSGQETQYFGPGTRLLVL.

This clonotype was seen more than once but under ten times. The rearrangement joins TRBV7-6 to TRBJ2-7, with 9 bases matching TRBD2. The germline V gene has CDR1 SGHVS and CDR2 FNYEAQ. The J segment lost 6 bases and the V segment lost 1 base, leaving 10 bases of the junction unmatched. The CDR3 runs 16 residues. For the CDR3, the DNA is TGTGCCAGCAGCTTAGTGGTAGCGGGAGACTCGTTCGAGCAGTACTTC. This sequence encodes CASSLVVAGDSFEQYF.

This clonotype has just a few counts. This chain joins TRBV4-2 and TRBJ2-4, with D tentatively TRBD1 (8 bases). Trimming took off 0 bases at V and 6 bases at J, with 15 bases between the two ends. This CDR3 comprises 16 residues. The germline CDR1 and CDR2 sequences are LGHNA and YNFKEQ. The CDR3 reads CASSQETGGVGNIQYF. The CDR3 nucleotides are TGTGCCAGCAGCCAAGAAACAGGGGGGGTGGGAAACATTCAGTACTTC.

The chain is built from TRBV5-6 and TRBJ2-2, with D maybe TRBD2 (6 bases). Trimming left V 3 bases short and J 3 bases short, with 18 bases between. CDR1 and CDR2 from the germline V gene are SGHDT and YYEEEE. The CDR3 spans 17 residues. CDR3 in amino acids: CASSWGPGRSDTGELFF. The CDR3 nucleotides read TGTGCCAGCAGCTGGGGACCGGGGAGGTCCGACACCGGGGAGCTGTTTTTT.

The chain carries TRBV12-3 or TRBV12-4 and TRBJ2-3; D is uncertain. The CDR3 has 15 residues. Deletions cut 6 bases from V and 0 bases from J, with 13 bases between. DNA for the CDR3: TGTGCCAGCAGAGCCCTCAAGGTTAGCACAGATACGCAGTATTTT. Its protein is CASRALKVSTDTQYF.

This clonotype was observed a few times. DNA of the CDR3: TGCAGAATAGCGGGAGGGCCTAACATTCAGTACTTC. This encodes CRIAGGPNIQYF. The gene calls are TRBV20-1 and TRBJ2-4; TRBD2 aligns across 11 bases. This CDR3 has 12 amino acids. The germline gives CDR1 DFQATT, CDR2 SNEGSKA (reference sequence).

The V gene is TRBV12-3 or TRBV12-4, the J gene TRBJ1-3, with D unclear. The CDR3 spans 15 residues. The V and J ends lost 7 bases and 2 bases respectively, with 15 bases between them. CDR3 in DNA: TGTGCCAGCACCCTTGCGGGGAGTACTGGAAACACCATATATTTT. This codes for CASTLAGSTGNTIYF.

This clonotype has a handful of counts. The chain employs TRBV5-1 and TRBJ2-2; possibly TRBD1 for D (6 bases). Germline V gene data show CDR1 as SGHRS and CDR2 as YFSETQ. This CDR3 spans 15 amino acids. V dropped 3 bases and J dropped 5 bases, with 14 bases sitting between them. This CDR3 reads CASSSQGKGTGELFF. CDR3 nucleotides: TGCGCCAGCAGCTCCCAGGGGAAGGGTACCGGGGAGCTGTTTTTT.

There are a few counts of this clonotype. V and J are TRBV12-3 or TRBV12-4 and TRBJ2-1; the D is unclear. The V end lost 1 base, the J end lost 12 bases, and 7 bases lay between the germline ends. The CDR3 runs 11 residues. The CDR3 nucleotides read TGTGCCAGCAGTTTAGGCTTCGGGCAGTTCTTC. Protein sequence: CASSLGFGQFF.

This clonotype was seen only a few times. The chain uses TRBV6-2 or TRBV6-3 and TRBJ2-1; perhaps TRBD1 as D (6 bases). This CDR3 is 15 amino acids long. V was trimmed by 6 bases and J by 4 bases, leaving 16 bases between them. The germline V gene has CDR1 MNHEY and CDR2 SVGEGT. The DNA of the CDR3 is TGTGCCAGCAGCCTAAACCGGGACACTTACAATGAGCAGTTCTTC. Translation gives CASSLNRDTYNEQFF.

CDR3 sequence: CASSLIPISEAYNEQFF. CDR3 in DNA: TGCGCCAGCAGCTTAATCCCCATCTCAGAGGCCTACAATGAGCAGTTCTTC. The chain uses TRBV5-1 and TRBJ2-1; unclear D gene. The ends were cut back, 2 bases at V and 2 bases at J, with 17 bases in the middle. Germline CDR1 and CDR2: SGHRS and YFSETQ. This CDR3 is 17 amino acids long.

The chain employs TRBV20-1 and TRBJ2-5; 7 bases align to TRBD2. After removal of 6 bases from V and 5 bases from J, the junction contained 15 bases not matched to a gene. The germline V gene encodes CDR1 DFQATT and CDR2 SNEGSKA (reference sequence). The CDR3 is made up of 15 amino acids. The CDR3 nucleotides read TGCAGTGCCAAGAGGGAGGGCTCGCCGGATGAGACCCAGTACTTC. Translated: CSAKREGSPDETQYF.

J is TRBJ2-5 and V is TRBV29-1, with D uncertain. V was shortened by 5 bases and J by 2 bases, with 12 bases between the two germline ends. Germline V gene sequence: CDR1 SQVTM, CDR2 ANQGSEA. This CDR3 has 13 amino acids. This CDR3 is CSVSKRWQETQYF. The CDR3 DNA is TGCAGCGTTTCTAAACGGTGGCAAGAGACCCAGTACTTC. Based on the CDR3 plus reference TRBV29-1 and TRBJ2-5, the full variable domain is SAVISQKPSRDICQRGTSLTIQCQVDSQVTMMFWYRQQPGQSLTLIATANQGSEATYESGFVIDKFPISRPNLTFSTLTVSNMSPEDSSIYLCSVSKRWQETQYFGPGTRLLVL.

This chain joins TRBV28 and TRBJ2-7; D is undetermined. Germline values: CDR1 MDHEN, CDR2 SYDVKM. Trimming cost V 5 bases and J 4 bases, with 9 bases left between them. This CDR3 contains 12 residues. CDR3 loop: CASSPDKYEQYF. CDR3 bases: TGTGCCAGCAGTCCAGATAAATACGAGCAGTACTTC.

This clonotype came up a few times. This rearrangement joins TRBV6-1 to TRBJ1-6; D remains unclear. Trimming shortened V by 10 bases and J by 0 bases, and 16 bases separated the two germline ends. Germline V gene lookup returns CDR1 MNHNS and CDR2 SASEGT. CDR3 length: 16 residues. DNA of the CDR3: TGTGCCACCAAGGGCCGACCGATCTCCTATAATTCACCCCTCCACTTT. Translation gives CATKGRPISYNSPLHF.

The chain has TRBV5-6 and TRBJ2-1; D is ambiguous. The V end was cut by 0 bases, the J end by 6 bases, with 7 bases between. This CDR3 comprises 13 residues. CDR1 is SGHDT and CDR2 is YYEEEE in the germline V gene. CDR3 sequence: CASSLGSVNEQFF. Here the CDR3 DNA reads TGTGCCAGCAGCTTGGGATCGGTCAATGAGCAGTTCTTC.

This chain uses TRBV12-3 or TRBV12-4 with TRBJ2-1; unclear D gene. Deletions cut 7 bases from V and 0 bases from J, with 10 bases between. The CDR3 spans 14 residues. The CDR3: CASMVFGSYNEQFF. The CDR3 DNA is TGTGCCAGCATGGTTTTTGGCTCCTACAATGAGCAGTTCTTC.

This clonotype occurred many times. The chain couples TRBV12-3 or TRBV12-4 to TRBJ1-4; maybe TRBD1 (6 bases). The CDR3 extends over 13 amino acids. The V end was cut by 6 bases, the J end by 8 bases, with 13 bases between. The CDR3 is CASRPQGGEKLFF. CDR3 DNA: TGTGCCAGCAGACCACAGGGAGGAGAAAAACTGTTTTTT.

This clonotype occurred a few times. V gene TRBV6-1 combines with J gene TRBJ2-2; 15 bases map to TRBD2. This CDR3 region has 18 residues. Germline V gene sequence: CDR1 MNHNS, CDR2 SASEGT. J gave up 7 bases and V 6 bases, and 12 bases lay outside the gene matches. The CDR3 here is CASRPRTSGGAFNGELFF. DNA of the CDR3: TGTGCCAGCAGACCCCGGACTAGCGGGGGGGCCTTTAACGGGGAGCTGTTTTTT.

The J gene is TRBJ2-5, the V gene TRBV5-6; 7 bases match TRBD1. CDR3 length equals 16 residues. V trimming: 2 bases; J trimming: 2 bases; junction bases outside the gene matches: 9. Germline loops: CDR1 SGHDT, CDR2 YYEEEE. CDR3 nucleotides: TGTGCCAGCAGCTTCTCCCCGGGACAGTCTCAAGAGACCCAGTACTTC. This gives the protein CASSFSPGQSQETQYF. Drawing the rest from reference TRBV5-6 and TRBJ2-5, the complete variable domain is DAGVTQSPTHLIKTRGQQVTLRCSPKSGHDTVSWYQQALGQGPQFIFQYYEEEERQRGNFPDRFSGHQFPNYSSELNVNALLLGDSALYLCASSFSPGQSQETQYFGPGTRLLVL.

This clonotype appeared a few times. The chain uses TRBV7-2 and TRBJ2-7; 7 positions match TRBD2. Trimming cost V 5 bases and J 4 bases; bases outside gene matches: 8. The CDR3 length is 14 residues. Per germline, CDR1 SGHTA and CDR2 FQGNSA. This CDR3 reads CASSPRGERYEQYF. In DNA form, the CDR3 reads TGTGCCAGCAGCCCCCGGGGGGAGAGGTACGAGCAGTACTTC.

This clonotype was seen only a few times. The chain carries TRBV6-2 or TRBV6-3 and TRBJ2-7; no clear D. The CDR3 covers 12 residues. Trimming shortened V by 6 bases and J by 3 bases, and 9 bases separated the two germline ends. Per germline, CDR1 MNHEY and CDR2 SVGEGT. The CDR3 DNA follows: TGTGCCAGCAGGTGGGAAGGCTACGAGCAGTACTTC. It encodes CASRWEGYEQYF.